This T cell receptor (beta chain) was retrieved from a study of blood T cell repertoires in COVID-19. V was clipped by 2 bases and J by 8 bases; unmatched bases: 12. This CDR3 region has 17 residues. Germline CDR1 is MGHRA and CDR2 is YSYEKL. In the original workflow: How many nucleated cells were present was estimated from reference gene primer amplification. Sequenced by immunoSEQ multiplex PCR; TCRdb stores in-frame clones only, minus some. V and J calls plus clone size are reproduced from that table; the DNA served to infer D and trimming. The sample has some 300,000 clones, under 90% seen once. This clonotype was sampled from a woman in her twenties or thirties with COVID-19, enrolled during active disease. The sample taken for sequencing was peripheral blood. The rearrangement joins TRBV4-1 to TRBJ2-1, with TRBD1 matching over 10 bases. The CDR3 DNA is TGCGCCAGCAGCCAATCCCCCCCGGGACAGGGGTGGGATGAGCAGTTCTTC. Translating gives CASSQSPPGQGWDEQFF.